These T cell receptor beta chains were read from a single sample in a study of T cell repertoires in cytomegalovirus infection. TCRdb reprocessed the reads with MiXCR, giving one entry per CDR3 protein. Here the sample spans fewer than 950,000 distinct CDR3 sequences, approximately 30% being singletons. Their cognate antigens are unknown. The sample consisted of cultured CD8+ T cells from PBMCs, taken from culture after CMV antigen stimulation. The receptors shown here come from a human donor in good health (CMV status not recorded). Some clones in this sample may be carry-over from other donors' samples. The CDR3 runs from the conserved cysteine through the conserved F or W.

v_call | cdr3_aa
TRBV27 | CASSSGVGYTF
TRBV28 | CASSFVAGSEQYF
TRBV12-5 | CASGFLNSPLHF
TRBV24-1 | CATSDLDRGQVDTQYF
TRBV9 | CASSAETGNTIYF
TRBV20-1 | CSVASGDSYEQYF
TRBV12-3/TRBV12-4 | CASSRWGDQPQHF
TRBV19 | CASTLGGAPGELFF
TRBV7-3 | CASSLDPPSEQFF
TRBV5-4 | CRAGTEAFF
TRBV9 | CASSVGRDGGSKQFF
TRBV6-1 | CASSEIWGITLEQFF
TRBV6-1 | CASTNSGTDTQYF
TRBV28 | CASSLPGTDQETQYF
TRBV7-6 | CASRPAGRGTEAFF
TRBV4-1 | CASSQVVRRTGLSTDTQYF
TRBV6-5 | CASSYSGDTGELFF
TRBV2 | CASKKGAGELFF
TRBV7-9 | CASSPVMGMANTGELFF
TRBV27 | CASSILGGGLEAFF
TRBV27 | CASSGTGSFHEQYF
TRBV9 | CASSVDGQGGAYGYTF